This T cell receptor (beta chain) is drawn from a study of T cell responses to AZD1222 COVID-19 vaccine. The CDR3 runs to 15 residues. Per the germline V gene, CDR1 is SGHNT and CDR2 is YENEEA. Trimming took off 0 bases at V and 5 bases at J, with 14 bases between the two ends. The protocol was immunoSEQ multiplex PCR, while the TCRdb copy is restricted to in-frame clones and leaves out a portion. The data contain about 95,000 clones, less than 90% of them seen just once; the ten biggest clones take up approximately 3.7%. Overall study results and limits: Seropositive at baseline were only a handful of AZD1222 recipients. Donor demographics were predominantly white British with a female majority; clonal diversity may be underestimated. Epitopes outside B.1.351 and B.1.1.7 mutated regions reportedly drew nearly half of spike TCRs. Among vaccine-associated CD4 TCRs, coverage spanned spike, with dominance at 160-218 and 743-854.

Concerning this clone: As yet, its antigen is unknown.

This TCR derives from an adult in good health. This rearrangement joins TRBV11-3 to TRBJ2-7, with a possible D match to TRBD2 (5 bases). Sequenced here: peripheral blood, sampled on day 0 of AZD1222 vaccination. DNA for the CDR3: TGTGCCAGCAGCTTAGAAAGCGGTAGAGGGCACGAGCAGTACTTC. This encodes CASSLESGRGHEQYF.